The entry that follows covers one T cell receptor beta chain sequence. A read error is possible here, since a much larger clone lies one base away. The data derive from a study of regulatory T cells in long-lasting Graves disease. Sample time point: persistent/refractory GD, antithyroid drugs over 5 years with positive TRAb. Scientists built the TCR library using RNA that was extracted from PBMCs. Libraries of TCR beta came from iRepertoire HTBI primers plus Arm-PCR of CDR3 regions. From the multiplex PCR reads, TCRdb called clonotypes with MiXCR, one entry per CDR3 protein. The data contain fewer than 600,000 distinct CDR3 sequences, around a fifth of them singletons. Germline CDR1 SGHTA, CDR2 FQGNSA. V lost 1 base, J lost 2 bases, and 8 bases lay in between. This CDR3 has 14 residues.

The rearrangement uses TRBV7-2 and TRBJ1-2; unclear D gene. The sample here was peripheral blood mononuclear cells (PBMCs), taken when the disease was refractory, from a patient treated with antithyroid drugs. This TCR was sampled from a female donor with Graves disease. The CDR3 nucleotides are TGTGCCAGCAGCTTAGAAGCCGGCAACTATGGCTACACCTTC. Its protein product is CASSLEAGNYGYTF.